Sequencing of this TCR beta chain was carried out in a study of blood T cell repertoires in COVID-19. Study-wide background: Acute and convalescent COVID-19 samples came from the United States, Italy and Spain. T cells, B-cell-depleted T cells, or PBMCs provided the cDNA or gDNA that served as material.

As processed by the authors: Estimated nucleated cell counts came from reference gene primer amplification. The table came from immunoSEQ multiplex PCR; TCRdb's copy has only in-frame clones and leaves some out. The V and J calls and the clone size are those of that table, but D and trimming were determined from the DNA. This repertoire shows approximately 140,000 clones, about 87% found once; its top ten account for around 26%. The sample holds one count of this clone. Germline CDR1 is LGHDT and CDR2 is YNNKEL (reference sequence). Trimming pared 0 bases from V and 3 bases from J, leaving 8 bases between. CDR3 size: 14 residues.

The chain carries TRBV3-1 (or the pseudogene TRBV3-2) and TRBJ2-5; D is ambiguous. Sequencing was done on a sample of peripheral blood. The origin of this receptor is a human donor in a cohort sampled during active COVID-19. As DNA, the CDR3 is TGTGCCAGCAGCCAAGACCTGAGTAAAGAGACCCAGTACTTC. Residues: CASSQDLSKETQYF.